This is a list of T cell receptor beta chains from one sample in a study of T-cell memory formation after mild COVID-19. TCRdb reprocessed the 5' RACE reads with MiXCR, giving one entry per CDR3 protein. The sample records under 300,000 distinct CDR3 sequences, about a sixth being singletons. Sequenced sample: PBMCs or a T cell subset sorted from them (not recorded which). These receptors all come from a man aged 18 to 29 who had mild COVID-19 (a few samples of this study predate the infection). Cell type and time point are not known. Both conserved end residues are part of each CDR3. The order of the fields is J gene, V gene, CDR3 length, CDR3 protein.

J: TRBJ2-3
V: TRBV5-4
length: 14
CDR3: CASSLASGEDTQYF

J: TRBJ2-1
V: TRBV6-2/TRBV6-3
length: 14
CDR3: CASSYISTNNEQFF

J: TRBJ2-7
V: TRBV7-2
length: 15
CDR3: CASSTTRQGNYEQYF

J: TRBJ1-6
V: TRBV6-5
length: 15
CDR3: CASRDGTGHNSPLHF

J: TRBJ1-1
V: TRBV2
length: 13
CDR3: CASPDRENTEAFF

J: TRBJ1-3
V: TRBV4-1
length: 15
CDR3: CASSPTRWVQNTIYF

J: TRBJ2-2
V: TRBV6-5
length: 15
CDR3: CASSDGTGRTGELFF

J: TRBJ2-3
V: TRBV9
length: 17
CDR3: CASSVPLRDRGQDTQYF

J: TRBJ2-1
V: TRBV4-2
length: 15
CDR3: CASSLEENLGNEQFF

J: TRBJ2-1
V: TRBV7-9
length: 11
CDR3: CASSWDNEQFF

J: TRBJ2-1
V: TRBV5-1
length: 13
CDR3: CASSSRAHNEQFF

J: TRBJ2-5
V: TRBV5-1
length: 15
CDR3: CASSLDGAFQETQYF

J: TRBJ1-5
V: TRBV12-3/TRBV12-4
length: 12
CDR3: CASKANNQPQHF

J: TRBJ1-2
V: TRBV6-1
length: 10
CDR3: CASKHEHYTF

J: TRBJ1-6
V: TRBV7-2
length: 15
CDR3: CASSLGGGVDSPLHF

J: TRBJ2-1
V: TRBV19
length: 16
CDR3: CASRARLAGGQTEQFF

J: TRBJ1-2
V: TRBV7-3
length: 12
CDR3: CASSATGNGYTF

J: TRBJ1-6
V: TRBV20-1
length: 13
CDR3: CSVRDSYNSPLHF

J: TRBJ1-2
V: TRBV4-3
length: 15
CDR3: CASSQETLGNYGYTF

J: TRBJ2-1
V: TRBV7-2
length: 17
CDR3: CASSFSGTSGGVNEQFF

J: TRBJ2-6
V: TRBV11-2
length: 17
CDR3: CASSLVFWGTGANVLTF

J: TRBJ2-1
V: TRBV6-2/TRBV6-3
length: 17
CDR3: CASSYSPPGGIYNEQFF

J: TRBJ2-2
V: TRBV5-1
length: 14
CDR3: CASSLVYGAGELFF

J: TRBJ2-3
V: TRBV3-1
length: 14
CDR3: CASSQGSAADTQYF

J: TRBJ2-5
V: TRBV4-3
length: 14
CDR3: CASSQTGTPETQYF

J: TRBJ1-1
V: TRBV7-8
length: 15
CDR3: CASSLVGGDNTEAFF

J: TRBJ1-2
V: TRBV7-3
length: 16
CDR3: CASSLYSGGSESGYTF

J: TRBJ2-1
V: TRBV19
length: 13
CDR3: CASSPPAYNEQFF

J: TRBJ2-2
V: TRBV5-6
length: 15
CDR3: CASSPWRGEAGELFF

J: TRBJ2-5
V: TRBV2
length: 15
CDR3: CASSGGSGGQETQYF

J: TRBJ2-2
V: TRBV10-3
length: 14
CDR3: CAIGRDRLTGELFF

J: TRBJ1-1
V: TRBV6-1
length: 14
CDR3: CASSDYARNTEAFF

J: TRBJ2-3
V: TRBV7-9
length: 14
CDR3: CASSSSGGTDTQYF

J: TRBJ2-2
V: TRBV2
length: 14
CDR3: CASSEAGTTGELFF

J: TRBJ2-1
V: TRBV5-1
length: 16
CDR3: CASSLTGQSSYNEQFF

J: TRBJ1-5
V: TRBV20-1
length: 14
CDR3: CSARYSGSNQPQHF

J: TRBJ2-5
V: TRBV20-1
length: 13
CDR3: CSAPRGAQETQYF

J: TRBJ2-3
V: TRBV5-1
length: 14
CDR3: CASSGDSREGTQYF

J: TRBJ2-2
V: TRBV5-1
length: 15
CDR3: CASSLDRVITGELFF

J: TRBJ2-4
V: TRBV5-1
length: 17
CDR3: CASSASSWAGDKNIQYF

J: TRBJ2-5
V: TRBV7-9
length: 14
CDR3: CASSLLGRGETQYF

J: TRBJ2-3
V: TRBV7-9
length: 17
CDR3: CASSRGNGGRSTDTQYF

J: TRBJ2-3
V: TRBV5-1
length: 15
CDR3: CASSLTSGPPDTQYF

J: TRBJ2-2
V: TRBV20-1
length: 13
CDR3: CSATVANTGELLF

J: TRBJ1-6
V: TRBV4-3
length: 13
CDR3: CASSQDQGIPLHF

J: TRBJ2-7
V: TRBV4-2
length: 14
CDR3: CASSQDPGRGEQYF

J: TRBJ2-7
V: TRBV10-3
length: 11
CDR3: CAIRQAREQYF

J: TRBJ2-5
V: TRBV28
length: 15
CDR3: CASRGTSGNWETQYF

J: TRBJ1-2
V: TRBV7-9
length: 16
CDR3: CASSLEGVGVGYGYTF

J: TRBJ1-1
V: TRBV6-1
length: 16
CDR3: CASSEGGRPLNTEAFF

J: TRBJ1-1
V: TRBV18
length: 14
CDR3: CASSGSLGNTEAFF

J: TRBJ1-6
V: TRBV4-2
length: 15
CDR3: CASSHPGNYNSPLHF

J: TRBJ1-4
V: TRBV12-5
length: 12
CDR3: CASDDSGSLLFF

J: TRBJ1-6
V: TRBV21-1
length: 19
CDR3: CASSKAGTPIEGSPSPLHF

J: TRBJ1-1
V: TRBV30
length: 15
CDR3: CAWSPMGDLRPSAFF

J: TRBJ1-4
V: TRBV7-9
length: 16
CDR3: CASSPGQGRANEKLFF

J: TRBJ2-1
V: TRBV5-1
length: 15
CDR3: CASSLRRGPYNEQFF

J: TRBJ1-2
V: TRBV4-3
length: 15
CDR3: CASSQDPPFIYGYTF

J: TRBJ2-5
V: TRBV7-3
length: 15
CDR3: CASSLVSGGYETQYF